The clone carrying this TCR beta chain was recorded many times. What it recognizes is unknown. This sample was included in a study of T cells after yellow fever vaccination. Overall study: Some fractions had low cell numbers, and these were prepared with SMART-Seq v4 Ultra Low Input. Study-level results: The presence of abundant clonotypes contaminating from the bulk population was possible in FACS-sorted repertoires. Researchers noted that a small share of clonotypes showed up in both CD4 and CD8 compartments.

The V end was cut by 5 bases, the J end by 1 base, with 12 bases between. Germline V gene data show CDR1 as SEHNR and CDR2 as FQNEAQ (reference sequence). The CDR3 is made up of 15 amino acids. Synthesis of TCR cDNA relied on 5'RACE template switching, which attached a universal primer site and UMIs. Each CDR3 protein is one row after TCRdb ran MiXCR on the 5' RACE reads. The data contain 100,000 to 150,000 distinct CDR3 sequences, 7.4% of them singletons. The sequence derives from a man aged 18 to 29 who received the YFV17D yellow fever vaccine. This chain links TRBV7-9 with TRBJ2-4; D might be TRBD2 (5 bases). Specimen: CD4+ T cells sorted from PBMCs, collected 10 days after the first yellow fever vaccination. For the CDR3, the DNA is TGTGCCAGCAGCCTCGGGGAAGGGGCCAAAAACATTCAGTACTTC. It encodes CASSLGEGAKNIQYF. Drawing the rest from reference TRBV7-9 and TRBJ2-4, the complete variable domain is DTGVSQNPRHKITKRGQNVTFRCDPISEHNRLYWYRQTLGQGPEFLTYFQNEAQLEKSRLLSDRFSAERPKGSFSTLEIQRTEQGDSAMYLCASSLGEGAKNIQYFGAGTRLSVL.